Listed below are T cell receptor beta chains from one sample, sequenced in a study of T-cell memory formation after mild COVID-19. TCRdb itself ran the 5' RACE reads through MiXCR, one entry per CDR3 protein. The sample shows 500,000 to 600,000 distinct CDR3 sequences, about 20% of them seen only once. The sample comprised PBMCs or a T cell subset sorted from them (not recorded which). The receptors originated from an adult woman who had mild COVID-19 (a few samples of this study predate the infection). Cell type and time point are not known. The CDR3 runs from the conserved cysteine through the conserved F or W. The order of the fields is D gene, clone size, J gene, V gene, CDR3 DNA, CDR3 protein. D genes are given only for firm matches. Size tells how often a clone was seen (once, few, many) or the class of an expanded clone, and some rows leave it out.

. . TRBJ2-2 TRBV7-9 TGTGCCAGCAACCCGGACTCCAACACCGGGGAGCTGTTTTTT CASNPDSNTGELFF
. . TRBJ1-2 TRBV6-1 TGTGCCAGCAGACAGGGTAGCTATGGCTACACCTTC CASRQGSYGYTF
TRBD1 few TRBJ2-6 TRBV9 TGTGCCAGCAGCGTGGGACAGCCCTCTGGGGCCAACGTCCTGACTTTC CASSVGQPSGANVLTF
TRBD1 few TRBJ1-2 TRBV12-3/TRBV12-4 TGTGCCAGCAGTTCCGGACAGGGGGCGTATGGCTACACCTTC CASSSGQGAYGYTF
. . TRBJ2-1 TRBV24-1 TGTGCCACCAGTGCCCGCGGCTCAGTTGATGAGCAGTTCTTC CATSARGSVDEQFF
. . TRBJ1-1 TRBV11-2 TGTGCCAGCAGCTTACAGGGAATTCGGAACACTGAAGCTTTCTTT CASSLQGIRNTEAFF
. . TRBJ1-5 TRBV19 TGTGCCAGTAGTATAACCGGGTCGGAGCAGCCCCAGCATTTT CASSITGSEQPQHF
TRBD2 many TRBJ2-1 TRBV7-2 TGTGCCAGCAGCCGGACTAGCGGGAGTCGGAATGAGCAGTTCTTC CASSRTSGSRNEQFF
TRBD1 . TRBJ1-2 TRBV12-3/TRBV12-4 TGTGCCAGCAGTAAGGACAGGGGGAGAGGCTACACCTTC CASSKDRGRGYTF
. . TRBJ2-7 TRBV9 TGTGCCAGCAGCACCTCGCGGAGGGACGGCACAGAGGAGCAGTACTTC CASSTSRRDGTEEQYF
. . TRBJ1-2 TRBV9 TGTGCCAGCAGCGTTAAATCTCTACGGGATGGCTACACCTTC CASSVKSLRDGYTF
. few TRBJ2-7 TRBV9 TGTGCCAGCAGCGTGTGGCGGAACCTTGGGGCCTACGAGCAGTACTTC CASSVWRNLGAYEQYF
. few TRBJ1-2 TRBV4-1 TGCGCCAGCAGCCAAGTTTCTGCGGACAGAAACTATGGCTACACCTTC CASSQVSADRNYGYTF
. few TRBJ1-1 TRBV2 TGTGCCAGCGATCTGGACCCGAACACTGAAGCTTTCTTT CASDLDPNTEAFF
. few TRBJ1-5 TRBV4-2 TGTGCCCCCTCCGCCGGGGTGATAGCAAATCAGCCCCAGCATTTT CAPSAGVIANQPQHF
. . TRBJ1-1 TRBV25-1 TGTGCCAGCTTCGGGACCTCGAACACTGAAGCTTTCTTT CASFGTSNTEAFF
. . TRBJ1-1 TRBV7-9 TGTGCCAGCAGCCGGGGAGGGACGAGGGTGAACACTGAAGCTTTCTTT CASSRGGTRVNTEAFF
. . TRBJ1-6 TRBV7-3 TGTGCCAGCAGCCGAAGGGAGGGCGGCTATAATTCACCCCTCCACTTT CASSRREGGYNSPLHF
. few TRBJ1-4 TRBV11-1 TGTGCCAGCAGCTTAGCCCCGGACCTGAATGAAAAACTGTTTTTT CASSLAPDLNEKLFF
TRBD1 many TRBJ2-1 TRBV5-4 TGTGCCAGCAGCTCCGGACAGGGAATCGGTGAGCAGTTCTTC CASSSGQGIGEQFF
TRBD2 . TRBJ2-7 TRBV4-1 TGCGCCAGCAGCCTTCGAGATGTGGCCGGGACTAGCAGCTCCTACGAGCAGTACTTC CASSLRDVAGTSSSYEQYF
TRBD2 . TRBJ2-2 TRBV6-5 TGTGCCAGCAGGTCGGGGAGGGACACCGGGGAGCTGTTTTTT CASRSGRDTGELFF
TRBD2 few TRBJ2-1 TRBV7-8 TGTGCCAGCAGCTTATCCCGTTGGAGGACTAGCGGGATAAATGAGCAGTTCTTC CASSLSRWRTSGINEQFF
TRBD2 few TRBJ2-7 TRBV7-9 TGTGCCAGCAGCTTAACTAGCGGGAGGGCCTACGAGCAGTACTTC CASSLTSGRAYEQYF
. . TRBJ2-7 TRBV20-1 TGCAGTGCTAGGGACTACGACAAATACGAGCAGTACTTC CSARDYDKYEQYF
. . TRBJ2-1 TRBV6-5 TGTGCCAGCAGTTACTCACAACTAGGGCTCTACAATGAGCAGTTCTTC CASSYSQLGLYNEQFF
. few TRBJ1-3 TRBV20-1 TGCAGTGCTTTTGTTTTGGGGTCTGGAAACACCATATATTTT CSAFVLGSGNTIYF
. few TRBJ2-5 TRBV7-8 TGTGCCAGCACAACGGAGTTGCAAGAGACCCAGTACTTC CASTTELQETQYF
TRBD1 few TRBJ1-1 TRBV9 TGTGCCAGCAGCCCCCGGACAGGGGGAGACCTTGAAGCTTTCTTT CASSPRTGGDLEAFF
. . TRBJ2-7 TRBV7-9 TGTGCCAGCAGCCCTCAGGAGGGTAGCGGTACCTACGAGCAGTACTTC CASSPQEGSGTYEQYF
. . TRBJ1-1 TRBV12-3/TRBV12-4 TGTGCCAGCAGTTTAGCGTACGAGTTGGGGGCGGCTTTCTTT CASSLAYELGAAFF
. many TRBJ2-3 TRBV29-1 TGCAGCGTATTTCCAGACTCTACAGATACGCAGTATTTT CSVFPDSTDTQYF
. . TRBJ2-3 TRBV24-1 TGTGCCACCAGTGATTCCTGGTCAGTCCATGGTGGAGATACGCAGTATTTT CATSDSWSVHGGDTQYF
. . TRBJ2-3 TRBV7-9 TGTGCCAGCAGCTTAGAGACCGACAGTATCAGCACAGATACGCAGTATTTT CASSLETDSISTDTQYF
. . TRBJ2-5 TRBV27 TGTGCCAGCAGTTCCAGGGTACGGGAGACCCAGTACTTC CASSSRVRETQYF
TRBD2 . TRBJ2-2 TRBV19 TGTGCCAGTAGTGCGGGACTAGCGGGAGGGACGGGCACCGGGGAGCTGTTTTTT CASSAGLAGGTGTGELFF
. few TRBJ2-5 TRBV7-2 TGTGCCAGCAGCCCCCCTCGGGGGACCCAGTACTTC CASSPPRGTQYF
TRBD1 few TRBJ2-7 TRBV3-1 TGTGCCAGCAGGGACAGGGATTCCTACGAGCAGTACTTC CASRDRDSYEQYF
. . TRBJ2-2 TRBV19 TGTGCCAGTAGTATAGATCCGGGGAGGCTAGCTGACACCGGGGAGCTGTTTTTT CASSIDPGRLADTGELFF
. few TRBJ2-2 TRBV12-3/TRBV12-4 TGTGCCAGCACTCGCGTGGAGAGGGAGCTGTTTTTT CASTRVERELFF
. . TRBJ2-1 TRBV20-1 TGCAGTGCTAGAGATCGTGTTACAGCCTCCTACAATGAGCAGTTCTTC CSARDRVTASYNEQFF
TRBD2 . TRBJ2-1 TRBV24-1 TGTGCCACCAGTGATTTAGCGGGAGGCCTTGAGCAGTTCTTC CATSDLAGGLEQFF
. . TRBJ1-2 TRBV12-3/TRBV12-4 TGTGCCAGCAGTTCCGCAGGGCGGCCCTATGGCTACACCTTC CASSSAGRPYGYTF
. . TRBJ2-7 TRBV14 TGTGCCAGCAGCCGGGGGCCATTCTACGAGCAGTACTTC CASSRGPFYEQYF
. . TRBJ2-7 TRBV6-5 TGTGCCAGCAGCATAGGCACCGGGTCGCCGGTGGGCGAGCAGTACTTC CASSIGTGSPVGEQYF
TRBD2 few TRBJ2-7 TRBV5-1 TGCGCCAGCAAGCCGAGCGGGGGCTACGAGCAGTACTTC CASKPSGGYEQYF
. many TRBJ2-1 TRBV11-2 TGTGCCAGCAGCTTACAGGCAGGGGGGTTCGATGAGCAGTTCTTC CASSLQAGGFDEQFF
. few TRBJ2-1 TRBV3-1 TGTGCCAGCAGCCTACGGACAGGAGGGGGCTACTACAATGAGCAGTTCTTC CASSLRTGGGYYNEQFF
TRBD1 . TRBJ1-5 TRBV30 TGTGCCTGGAGTGCAGGGGGAAATCAGCCCCAGCATTTT CAWSAGGNQPQHF
TRBD2 few TRBJ2-3 TRBV7-6 TGTGCCAGCAGCTTCGTTCTAGCGGGGGGGCCTGGGGATACGCAGTATTTT CASSFVLAGGPGDTQYF
. many TRBJ2-5 TRBV3-1 TGTGCCAGCAGCCAAGGGGGGTCCCAAGAGACCCAGTACTTC CASSQGGSQETQYF
. . TRBJ2-1 TRBV15 TGTGCCACCAGCAGAGATGTACGTAGGTATTCCTACAATGAGCAGTTCTTC CATSRDVRRYSYNEQFF
TRBD1 . TRBJ1-2 TRBV5-1 TGCGCCAGCAGCTGGGGACAGGGAGGGACTGGCTACACCTTC CASSWGQGGTGYTF
TRBD1 few TRBJ2-7 TRBV6-5 TGTGCCAGCAGCCCGCTCTTGACAGGGATGTACGAGCAGTACTTC CASSPLLTGMYEQYF
TRBD1 few TRBJ2-3 TRBV12-3/TRBV12-4 TGTGCCAGCAGTAGGGGGACAGGACGCACAGATACGCAGTATTTT CASSRGTGRTDTQYF
. few TRBJ2-7 TRBV13 TGTGCCAGCAGCTTAGGGGGGGGCGCCGTGCGCGAGCAGTACTTC CASSLGGGAVREQYF
TRBD2 . TRBJ2-5 TRBV7-9 TGTGCCAGCAGCTTAGCGTGGAGCGGGGATGAAGAGACCCAGTACTTC CASSLAWSGDEETQYF
. many TRBJ2-2 TRBV12-3/TRBV12-4 TGTGCCAGCAGCTCCACCTCCGGGGAGCTGTTTTTT CASSSTSGELFF
TRBD2 few TRBJ2-2 TRBV7-2 TGTGCCAGCAGCTCGACTAGCGGGAAACCCGGGGAGCTGTTTTTT CASSSTSGKPGELFF